This T cell receptor beta chain was identified during a study of brain T cells in children with intractable seizures. Produced via immunoSEQ multiplex PCR; TCRdb's table is partial and in-frame only. Of 340,000 or so clones listed, about 93% are singletons. Germline loops: CDR1 SGHDT, CDR2 YYEEEE. This CDR3 region has 15 residues. The V and J ends lost 4 bases and 2 bases respectively, with 14 bases between them. Noted time point: blood from clinic visit 5 months post-surgery; TSC patient then seizure free. Before surgery, patients took at least one anti-epileptic drug. This material consisted of peripheral blood, taken approximately 5 months after surgery. The V gene is TRBV5-6, the J gene TRBJ2-3; a weak D match, TRBD2 (6 bases). The sequence derives from a boy under two years old with tuberous sclerosis and intractable seizures. The CDR3 protein is CASSLGGIVTDTQYF. The CDR3 DNA is TGTGCCAGCAGCCTGGGGGGTATAGTCACAGATACGCAGTATTTT.